The following is a TCR beta chain sequence with its context. It was with random hexamers that roughly 0.45 to 1 ug RNA was reverse transcribed. Amplification of TCR beta CDR3 spanned 54 Vbeta and 13 Jbeta via immunoSEQ multiplex PCR. One entry per CDR3 protein results from TCRdb running MiXCR on the immunoSEQ multiplex PCR reads. The table lists about 120,000 distinct CDR3 sequences, over 90% of them singletons. These data originate in a study of CD8 T cells in Susac syndrome. The healthy controls were matched to patients by age and sex. Input material: CD4+ T cells from PBMCs. The sequence came from a human donor in good health.

DNA for the CDR3: TGTGCCAGCAGCGTAGCTTGGGCCAGCGGGAGAGGGGACGCCGGGGAGCTGTTTTTT. It encodes CASSVAWASGRGDAGELFF. The chain uses TRBV9 and TRBJ2-2; 8 positions match TRBD2. CDR1 is SGDLS and CDR2 is YYNGEE in the germline V gene. This CDR3 spans 19 amino acids. With V trimmed by 0 bases and J by 6 bases, 16 bases remained unmatched.